This T cell receptor (beta chain) originates from a study of quantifying T cell responses using KT2 cells. On the study more broadly: TCR alpha and beta constant-region primers primed reverse transcription of RNA. The second PCR ran as a qPCR until a predetermined fluorescence threshold was reached. Overall study results and limits: KT2 sequence counts showed saturation when very many KT2 cells were spiked in.

Germline V gene sequence: CDR1 SGHTA, CDR2 FQGNSA. Unmatched junction bases numbered 6, after V lost 1 base and J lost 4 bases. The CDR3 is 15 amino acids. To note about this clonotype: What it binds is unknown.

The cDNA 3' end received a ligated oligonucleotide with a UMI. First-round PCR used 4 to 5 cycles and beta primers RC1.1 and RC1.2 covering TRBC1 and TRBC2. TCRdb reprocessed the UMI-ligation and nested PCR reads via MiXCR and lists one record per CDR3 protein. The data hold 40,000 to 50,000 distinct CDR3 sequences, with about 15% observed a single time. Known numbers of the T cell clone KT2 were added to PBMC. Different KT2-to-PBMC ratios were created with a constant PBMC count. The sequence was obtained from a human donor. The chain combines TRBV7-2 with TRBJ1-2, with TRBD1 matching 7 bases. The specimen was PBMCs spiked with cells of the T cell clone KT2. CDR3 region: CASSLGWAGGYGYTF. The DNA for the CDR3 is TGTGCCAGCAGCTTAGGCTGGGCAGGGGGCTATGGCTACACCTTC.